The clone carrying this TCR beta chain showed up many times. The antigen remains unidentified. The data stem from a study of blood T cells in healthy people across ages. A second PCR of roughly 6 to 12 cycles used a sample-barcoded 5' primer and a J-beta primer mix. Each cDNA molecule carried a tag from a template-switch adaptor that contained 12 random nucleotides. In TCRdb, the 5' RACE reads were re-called with MiXCR into one record per CDR3 protein. The data contain about 970,000 distinct CDR3 sequences, roughly 47% of them singletons. The study isolated at least 6.5 million PBMCs from each sample. Unmatched junction bases numbered 6, after V lost 0 bases and J lost 5 bases. The CDR3 runs 17 residues. Germline-derived CDR1 and CDR2 are SGHDN and FVKESK. Regarding the study as a whole: Greater diversity and more naive CD4+ cells were seen in long-lived donors than in aged donors.

The receptor was derived from a woman aged 55-69 years in good health. The sample comprised blood. The V gene is TRBV14, the J gene TRBJ2-1; 11 bases fit TRBD2. CDR3 amino acids: CASSQDRGTSGNNEQFF. DNA of the CDR3: TGTGCCAGCAGCCAAGATCGGGGGACTAGCGGAAACAATGAGCAGTTCTTC.